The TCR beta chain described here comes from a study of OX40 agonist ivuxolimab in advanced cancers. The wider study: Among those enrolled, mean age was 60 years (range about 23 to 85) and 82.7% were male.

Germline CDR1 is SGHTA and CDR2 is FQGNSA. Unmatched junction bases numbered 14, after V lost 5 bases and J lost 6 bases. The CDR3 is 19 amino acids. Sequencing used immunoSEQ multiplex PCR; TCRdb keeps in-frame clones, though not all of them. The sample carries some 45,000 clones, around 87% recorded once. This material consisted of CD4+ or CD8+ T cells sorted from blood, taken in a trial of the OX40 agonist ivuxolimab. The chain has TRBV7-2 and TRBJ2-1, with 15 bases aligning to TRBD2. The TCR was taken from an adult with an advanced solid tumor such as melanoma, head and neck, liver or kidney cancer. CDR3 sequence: CASSPGLAGGPRAGNEQFF. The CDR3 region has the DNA TGTGCCAGCAGCCCCGGACTAGCGGGGGGGCCCAGAGCGGGCAATGAGCAGTTCTTC.